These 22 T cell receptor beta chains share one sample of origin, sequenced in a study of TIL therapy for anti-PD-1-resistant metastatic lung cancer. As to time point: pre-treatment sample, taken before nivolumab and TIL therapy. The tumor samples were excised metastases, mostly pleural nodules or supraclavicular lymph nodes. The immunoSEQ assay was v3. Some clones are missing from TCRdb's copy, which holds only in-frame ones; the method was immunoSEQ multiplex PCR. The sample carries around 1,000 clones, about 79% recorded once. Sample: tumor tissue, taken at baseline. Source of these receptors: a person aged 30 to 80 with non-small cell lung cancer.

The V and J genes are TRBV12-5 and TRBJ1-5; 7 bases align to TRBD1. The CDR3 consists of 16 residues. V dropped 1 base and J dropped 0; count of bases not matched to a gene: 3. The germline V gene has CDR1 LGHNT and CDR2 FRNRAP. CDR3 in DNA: TGTGCTAGTGGTTTGGCGGGACAGAATAGCAATCAGCCCCAGCATTTT. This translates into CASGLAGQNSNQPQHF. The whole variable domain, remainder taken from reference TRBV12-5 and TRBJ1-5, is DARVTQTPRHKVTEMGQEVTMRCQPILGHNTVFWYRQTMMQGLELLAYFRNRAPLDDSGMPKDRFSAEMPDATLATLKIQPSEPRDSAVYFCASGLAGQNSNQPQHFGDGTRLSIL.

This chain's CDR3 is CASSTGLLNTEAFF. As DNA, the CDR3 is TGTGCCAGTAGTACGGGACTGCTGAACACTGAAGCTTTCTTT. The chain has TRBV19 and TRBJ1-1, with D possibly matching TRBD1 (5 bases). The CDR3 has 14 residues. Germline CDR1 LNHDA, CDR2 SQIVND (reference sequence). With 4 bases removed from V and 0 bases from J, the gap between germline ends came to 9 bases.

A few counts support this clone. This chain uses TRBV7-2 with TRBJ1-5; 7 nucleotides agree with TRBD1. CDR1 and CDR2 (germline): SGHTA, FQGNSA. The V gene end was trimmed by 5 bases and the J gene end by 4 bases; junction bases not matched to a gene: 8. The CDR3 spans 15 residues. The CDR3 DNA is TGTGCCAGCAGCCCTTCCGGGACAGCGAATCAGCCCCAGCATTTT. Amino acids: CASSPSGTANQPQHF.

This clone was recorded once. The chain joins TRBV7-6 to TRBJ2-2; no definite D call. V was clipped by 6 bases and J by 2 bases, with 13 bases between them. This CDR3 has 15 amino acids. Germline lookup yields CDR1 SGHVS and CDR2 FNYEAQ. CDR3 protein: CASRAESHNTGELFF. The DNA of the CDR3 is TGTGCCAGCAGGGCGGAATCTCATAACACCGGGGAGCTGTTTTTT.

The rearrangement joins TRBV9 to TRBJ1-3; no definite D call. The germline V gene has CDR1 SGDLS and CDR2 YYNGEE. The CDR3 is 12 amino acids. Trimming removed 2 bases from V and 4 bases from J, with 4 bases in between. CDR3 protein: CASSVGGNTIYF. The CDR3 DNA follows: TGTGCCAGCAGCGTGGGGGGAAACACCATATATTTT. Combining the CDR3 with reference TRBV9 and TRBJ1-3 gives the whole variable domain DSGVTQTPKHLITATGQRVTLRCSPRSGDLSVYWYQQSLDQGLQFLIQYYNGEERAKGNILERFSAQQFPDLHSELNLSSLELGDSALYFCASSVGGNTIYFGEGSWLTVV.

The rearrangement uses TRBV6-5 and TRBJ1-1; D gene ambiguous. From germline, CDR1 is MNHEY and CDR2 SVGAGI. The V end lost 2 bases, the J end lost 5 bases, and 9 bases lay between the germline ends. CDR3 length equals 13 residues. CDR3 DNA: TGTGCCAGCAGTTACCGAAGGAGAACTGAAGCTTTCTTT. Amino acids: CASSYRRRTEAFF.

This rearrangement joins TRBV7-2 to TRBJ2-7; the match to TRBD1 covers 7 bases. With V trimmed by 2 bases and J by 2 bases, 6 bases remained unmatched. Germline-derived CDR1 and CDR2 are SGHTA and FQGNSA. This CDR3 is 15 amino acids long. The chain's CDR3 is CASSLFDRDPYEQYF. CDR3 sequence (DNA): TGTGCCAGCAGCTTATTTGACAGGGATCCCTACGAGCAGTACTTC.

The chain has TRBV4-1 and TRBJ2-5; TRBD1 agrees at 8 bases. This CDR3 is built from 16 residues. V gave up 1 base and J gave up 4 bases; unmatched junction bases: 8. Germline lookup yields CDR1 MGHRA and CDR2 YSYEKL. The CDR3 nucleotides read TGCGCCAGCAGCCAAGCCGGACAGGGATGGGGAGAGACCCAGTACTTC. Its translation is CASSQAGQGWGETQYF.

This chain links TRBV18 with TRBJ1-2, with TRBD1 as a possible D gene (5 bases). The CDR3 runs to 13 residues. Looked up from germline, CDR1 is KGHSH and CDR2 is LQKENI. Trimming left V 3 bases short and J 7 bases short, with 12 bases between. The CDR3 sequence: CASSPPGGGGYTF. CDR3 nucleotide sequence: TGTGCCAGCTCACCCCCAGGCGGGGGTGGCTACACCTTC.

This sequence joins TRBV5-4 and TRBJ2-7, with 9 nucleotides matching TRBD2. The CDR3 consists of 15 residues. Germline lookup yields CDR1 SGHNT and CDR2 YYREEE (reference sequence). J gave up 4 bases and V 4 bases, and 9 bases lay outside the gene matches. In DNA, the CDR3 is TGTGCCAGCAGCGCAGCGGGAGGCGCCATGTACGAGCAGTACTTC. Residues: CASSAAGGAMYEQYF.

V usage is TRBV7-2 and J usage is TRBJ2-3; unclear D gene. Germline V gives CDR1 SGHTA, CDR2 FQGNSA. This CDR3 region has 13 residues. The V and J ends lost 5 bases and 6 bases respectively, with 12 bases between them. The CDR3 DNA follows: TGTGCCAGCAGCAATTACCTTCAGGATACGCAGTATTTT. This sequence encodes CASSNYLQDTQYF.

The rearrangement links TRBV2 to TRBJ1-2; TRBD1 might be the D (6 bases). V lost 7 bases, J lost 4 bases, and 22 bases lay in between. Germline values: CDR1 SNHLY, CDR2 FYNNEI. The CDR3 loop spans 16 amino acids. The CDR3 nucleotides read TGTGCCAGCACTTTCCCCGTATCAGGGGAAGGCTATGGCTACACCTTC. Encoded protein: CASTFPVSGEGYGYTF.

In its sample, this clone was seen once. The CDR3 region has the DNA TGTGCCAGCAGCTTAGCGACTAGCGGGAGCTCCCTGCGAGAGACCCAGTACTTC. This sequence encodes CASSLATSGSSLRETQYF. This chain connects TRBV7-2 to TRBJ2-5; 12 bases map to TRBD2. V trimming: 0 bases; J trimming: 4 bases; junction bases outside the gene matches: 9. Looked up from germline, CDR1 is SGHTA and CDR2 is FQGNSA. The CDR3 length is 18 residues.

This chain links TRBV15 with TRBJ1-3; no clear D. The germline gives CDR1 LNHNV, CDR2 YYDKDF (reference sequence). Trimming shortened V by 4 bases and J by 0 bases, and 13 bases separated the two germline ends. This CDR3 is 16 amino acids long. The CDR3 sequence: CATSTRLTGSGNTIYF. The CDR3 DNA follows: TGTGCCACCAGCACCCGACTGACCGGCTCTGGAAACACCATATATTTT. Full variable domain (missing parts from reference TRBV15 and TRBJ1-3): DAMVIQNPRYQVTQFGKPVTLSCSQTLNHNVMYWYQQKSSQAPKLLFHYYDKDFNNEADTPDNFQSRRPNTSFCFLDIRSPGLGDTAMYLCATSTRLTGSGNTIYFGEGSWLTVV.

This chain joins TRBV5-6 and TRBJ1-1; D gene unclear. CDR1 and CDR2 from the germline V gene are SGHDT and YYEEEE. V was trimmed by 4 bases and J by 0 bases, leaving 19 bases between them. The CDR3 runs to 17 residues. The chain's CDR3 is CASSGGWVPDMNTEAFF. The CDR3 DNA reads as TGTGCCAGCAGCGGTGGATGGGTTCCCGACATGAACACTGAAGCTTTCTTT.

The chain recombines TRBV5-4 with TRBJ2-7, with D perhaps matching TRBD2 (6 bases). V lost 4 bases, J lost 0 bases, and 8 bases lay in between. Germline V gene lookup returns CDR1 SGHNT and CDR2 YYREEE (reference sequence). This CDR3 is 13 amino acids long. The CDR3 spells CASSRDFSYEQYF. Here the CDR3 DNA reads TGTGCCAGCAGCCGGGACTTCTCCTACGAGCAGTACTTC.

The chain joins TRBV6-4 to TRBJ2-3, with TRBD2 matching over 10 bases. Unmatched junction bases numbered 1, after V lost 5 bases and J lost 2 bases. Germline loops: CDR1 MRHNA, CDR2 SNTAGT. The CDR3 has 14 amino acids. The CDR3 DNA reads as TGTGCCAGCAGTAGCGGGGGGGCCACAGATACGCAGTATTTT. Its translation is CASSSGGATDTQYF.

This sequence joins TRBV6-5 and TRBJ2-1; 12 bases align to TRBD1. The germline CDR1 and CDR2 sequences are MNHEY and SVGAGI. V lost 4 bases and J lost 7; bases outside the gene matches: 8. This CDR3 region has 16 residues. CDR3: CASSSMRGQGANEQFF. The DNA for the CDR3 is TGTGCCAGCAGTTCCATGCGGGGACAGGGGGCAAATGAGCAGTTCTTC.

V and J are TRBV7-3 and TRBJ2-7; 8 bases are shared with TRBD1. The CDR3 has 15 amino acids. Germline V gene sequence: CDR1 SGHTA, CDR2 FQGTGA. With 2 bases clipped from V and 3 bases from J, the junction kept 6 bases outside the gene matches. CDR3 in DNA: TGTGCCAGCAGCTTATCCGGGACAGGCGGCTACGAGCAGTACTTC. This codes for CASSLSGTGGYEQYF.

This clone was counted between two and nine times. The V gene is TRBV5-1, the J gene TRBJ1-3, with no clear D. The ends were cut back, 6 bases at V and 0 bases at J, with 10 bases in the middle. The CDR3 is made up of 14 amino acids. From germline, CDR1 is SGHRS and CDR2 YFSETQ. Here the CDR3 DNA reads TGCGCCAGCACGGAAACGGGCTCTGGAAACACCATATATTTT. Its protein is CASTETGSGNTIYF.

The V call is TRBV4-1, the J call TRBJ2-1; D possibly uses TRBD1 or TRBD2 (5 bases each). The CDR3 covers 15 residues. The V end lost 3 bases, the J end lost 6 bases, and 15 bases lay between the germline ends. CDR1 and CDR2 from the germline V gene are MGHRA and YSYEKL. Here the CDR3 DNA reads TGCGCCAGCAGCCATGCACCGGGACCTATCAATGAGCAGTTCTTC. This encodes CASSHAPGPINEQFF.

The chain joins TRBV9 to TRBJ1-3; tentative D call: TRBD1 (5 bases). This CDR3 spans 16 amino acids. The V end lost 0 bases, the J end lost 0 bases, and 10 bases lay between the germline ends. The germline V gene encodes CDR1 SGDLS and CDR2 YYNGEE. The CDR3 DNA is TGTGCCAGCAGCGTAGGGGGGGTATTCTCTGGAAACACCATATATTTT. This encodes CASSVGGVFSGNTIYF.